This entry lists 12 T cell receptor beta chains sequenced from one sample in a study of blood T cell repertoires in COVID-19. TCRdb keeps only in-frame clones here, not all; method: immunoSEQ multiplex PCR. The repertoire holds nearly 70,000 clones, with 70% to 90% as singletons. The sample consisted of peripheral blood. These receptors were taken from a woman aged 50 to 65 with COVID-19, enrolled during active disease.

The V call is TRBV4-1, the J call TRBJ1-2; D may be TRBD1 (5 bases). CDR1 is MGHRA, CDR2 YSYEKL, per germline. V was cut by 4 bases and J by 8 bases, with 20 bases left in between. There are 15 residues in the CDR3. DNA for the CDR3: TGCGCCAGCAGCCTGGGATCGGGGGTCCGAGAAGGCTACACCTTC. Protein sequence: CASSLGSGVREGYTF.

CDR3 amino acids: CASSLAAGGWDTDTQYF. In DNA, the CDR3 is TGTGCCAGCAGCTTAGCAGCGGGAGGATGGGACACAGATACGCAGTATTTT. The chain couples TRBV7-9 to TRBJ2-3; 9 bases align to TRBD2. Germline V gene sequence: CDR1 SEHNR, CDR2 FQNEAQ (reference sequence). J was trimmed by 2 bases and V by 0 bases; bases with no gene match: 6. The length of the CDR3 is 17 residues. Full variable domain (remainder filled in from reference TRBV7-9 and TRBJ2-3): DTGVSQNPRHKITKRGQNVTFRCDPISEHNRLYWYRQTLGQGPEFLTYFQNEAQLEKSRLLSDRFSAERPKGSFSTLEIQRTEQGDSAMYLCASSLAAGGWDTDTQYFGPGTRLTVL.

The CDR3 DNA reads TGTGCCAGCAGCCGGGAATTACCACCGGATACGCAGTATTTT. Protein sequence: CASSRELPPDTQYF. The chain has TRBV7-3 and TRBJ2-3; possible D gene TRBD2, 5 bases. V was trimmed by 5 bases and J by 6 bases, leaving 15 bases between them. The germline V gene has CDR1 SGHTA and CDR2 FQGTGA. The CDR3 consists of 14 residues.

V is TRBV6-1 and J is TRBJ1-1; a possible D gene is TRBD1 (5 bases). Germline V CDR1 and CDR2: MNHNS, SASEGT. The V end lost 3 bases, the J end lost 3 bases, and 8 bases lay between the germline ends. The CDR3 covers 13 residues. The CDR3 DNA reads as TGTGCCAGCAGTGAGGGGCGCTACACTGAAGCTTTCTTT. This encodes CASSEGRYTEAFF.

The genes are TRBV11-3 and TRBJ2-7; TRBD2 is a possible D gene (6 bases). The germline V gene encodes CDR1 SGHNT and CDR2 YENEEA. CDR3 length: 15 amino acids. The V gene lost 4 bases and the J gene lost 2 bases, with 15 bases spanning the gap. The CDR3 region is CASSSGGVPTYEQYF. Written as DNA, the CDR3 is TGTGCCAGCAGCTCAGGCGGGGTCCCCACCTACGAGCAGTACTTC.

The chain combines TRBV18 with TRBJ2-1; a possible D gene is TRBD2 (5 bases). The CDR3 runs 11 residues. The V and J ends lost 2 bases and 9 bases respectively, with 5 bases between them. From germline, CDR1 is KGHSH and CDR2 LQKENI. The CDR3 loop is CASSPEGEQFF. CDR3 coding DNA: TGTGCCAGCTCACCAGAGGGTGAGCAGTTCTTC.

The DNA of the CDR3 is TGTGCCTGGAGGAAGAACAGGGATCAGCCCCAGCATTTT. It encodes CAWRKNRDQPQHF. V gene TRBV30 combines with J gene TRBJ1-5; the D gene is possibly TRBD1 (6 bases). The V and J ends lost 3 bases and 5 bases respectively, with 11 bases between them. Germline assignment: CDR1 GTSNPN and CDR2 SVGIG (reference sequence). The CDR3 has 13 amino acids.

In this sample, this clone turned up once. The DNA of the CDR3 is TGTGCCAGCAGCTCCCCCAGGGCGGGAGGGCCCCGTGAGACCCAGTACTTC. It encodes CASSSPRAGGPRETQYF. The chain recombines TRBV11-2 with TRBJ2-5; 9 bases fit TRBD2. V trimming: 4 bases; J trimming: 5 bases; junction bases outside the gene matches: 14. In germline, CDR1 is SGHAT, CDR2 FQNNGV. The CDR3 is 17 amino acids.

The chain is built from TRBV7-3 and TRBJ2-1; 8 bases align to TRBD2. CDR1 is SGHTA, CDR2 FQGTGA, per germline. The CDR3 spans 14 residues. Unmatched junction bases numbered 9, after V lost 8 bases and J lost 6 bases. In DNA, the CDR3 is TGTGCCAGCGGGACGGGGGGGAATCCCAATGAGCAGTTCTTC. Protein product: CASGTGGNPNEQFF. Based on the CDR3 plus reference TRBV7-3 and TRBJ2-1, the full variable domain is GAGVSQTPSNKVTEKGKYVELRCDPISGHTALYWYRQSLGQGPEFLIYFQGTGAADDSGLPNDRFFAVRPEGSVSTLKIQRTERGDSAVYLCASGTGGNPNEQFFGPGTRLTVL.

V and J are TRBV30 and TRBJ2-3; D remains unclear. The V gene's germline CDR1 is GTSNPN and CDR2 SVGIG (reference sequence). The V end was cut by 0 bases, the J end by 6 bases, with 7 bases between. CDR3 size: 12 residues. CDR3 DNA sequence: TGTGCCTGGAGTGTATTTGAGGATACGCAGTATTTT. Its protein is CAWSVFEDTQYF.

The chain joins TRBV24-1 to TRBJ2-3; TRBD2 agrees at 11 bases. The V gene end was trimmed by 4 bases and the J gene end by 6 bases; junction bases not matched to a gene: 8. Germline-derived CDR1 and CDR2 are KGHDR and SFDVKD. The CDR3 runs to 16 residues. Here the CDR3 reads CATSEHSGRAPDTQYF. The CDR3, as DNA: TGTGCCACCAGTGAGCATAGCGGGAGGGCCCCCGATACGCAGTATTTT.

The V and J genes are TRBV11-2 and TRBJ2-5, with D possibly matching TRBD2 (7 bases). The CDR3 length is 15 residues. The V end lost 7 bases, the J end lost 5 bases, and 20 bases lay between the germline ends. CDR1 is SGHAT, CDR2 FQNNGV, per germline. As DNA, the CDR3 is TGTGCCAGCAATGGGGGGCGGGAGAGGCGCGAGACCCAGTACTTC. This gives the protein CASNGGRERRETQYF.